A selection of T cell receptor beta chains follows, all from one sample in a study of control samples from healthy donors and cancer patients. Clones were read by immunoSEQ multiplex PCR, and TCRdb kept only the in-frame ones, dropping some. The sample yields 200,000 to 250,000 clones, around 94% seen once. The sample comprised blood. These receptors originate from a man aged 50 to 60 in good health. The CDR3 runs from the conserved cysteine through the conserved F or W.

j_gene	v_gene	CDR3aa
TRBJ1-2	TRBV29-1	CSVQTGGYGYTF
TRBJ2-5	TRBV20-1	CSAPWRETQYF
TRBJ1-3	TRBV15	CATSRDFTSGNTIYF
TRBJ1-5	TRBV28	CASRPDGGYSNQPQHF
TRBJ1-4	TRBV19	CASSQTRTSDGEKLFF
TRBJ2-3	TRBV5-6	CASSLEGGGAYTQYF
TRBJ2-1	TRBV5-1	CASSPSGAPSNEQFF
TRBJ1-2	TRBV18	CASSFSTGLNGYTF
TRBJ1-2	TRBV28	CASSLAEGRYTF
TRBJ1-4	TRBV7-8	CASSLNEKLFF
TRBJ1-1	TRBV29-1	CSVGGAGTEAFF
TRBJ2-2	TRBV6-5	CASSSLGTYTGELFF
TRBJ2-3	TRBV28	CASSLRGETDTQYF
TRBJ1-6	TRBV6-5	CASKRELDNNSPLHF
TRBJ1-4	TRBV6-5	CASSSLPGGSEKLFF
TRBJ1-2	TRBV3-1/TRBV3-2	CASSQVQGVIGGYTF
TRBJ1-4	TRBV5-1	CASSLEGSREKLFF
TRBJ2-5	TRBV5-1	CASRDSVGETQYF
TRBJ1-5	TRBV19	CASSTRNANQPQHF
TRBJ1-5	TRBV7-2	CASSLTDRGQQPQHF
TRBJ2-2	TRBV5-1	CASSLAQGVTGELFF
TRBJ2-5	TRBV3-1/TRBV3-2	CASSRGQGRETQYF
TRBJ1-5	TRBV10-3	CAIGTGSNQPQHF
TRBJ2-1	TRBV5-5	CASSLVTNEQFF
TRBJ2-1	TRBV11-2	CASSLVVAGPYNEQFF
TRBJ1-3	TRBV10-3	CAISEWDGGNTIYF
TRBJ2-1	TRBV28	CATTAGYNEQFF
TRBJ2-3	TRBV24-1	CATSGGGTPWDTQYF
TRBJ1-1	TRBV19	CASSGPGQGVSGTEAFF
TRBJ2-1	TRBV15	CATSRDQQSSYNEQFF
TRBJ1-1	TRBV6-5	CASHQPGQGLTEAFF
TRBJ2-1	TRBV5-1	CASSSGPSGGPYNEQFF
TRBJ2-7	TRBV28	CASSFLSEQYF
TRBJ2-5	TRBV28	CASSLFSSGGASRRGETQYF
TRBJ2-5	TRBV25-1	CASSVQAGSETQYF
TRBJ1-4	TRBV19	CASLRQGVGEKLFF
TRBJ1-2	TRBV5-1	CASSLGDGDGYTF
TRBJ1-5	TRBV11-2	CASSVTGSVQPQHF
TRBJ1-4	TRBV5-5	CASSLSFGAGEKLFF
TRBJ2-3	TRBV19	CASSLKPADTQYF
TRBJ2-7	TRBV18	CASSPSGQGYEQYF
TRBJ1-2	TRBV24-1	CATSDNREGYTF
TRBJ1-5	TRBV27	CASSIRGYGQPQHF
TRBJ1-4	TRBV5-1	CASSLQGSVEKLFF